A single TCR beta chain is shown here with its context. This entry comes from a study of blood T cell repertoires in COVID-19. The germline V gene encodes CDR1 LGHNA and CDR2 YNFKEQ. The CDR3 extends over 17 amino acids. Trimming pared 1 base from V and 1 base from J, leaving 17 bases between. TCRdb's table, derived via immunoSEQ multiplex PCR, lists solely in-frame clones and lacks some. The sample includes more than 95,000 clones, around 85% of them seen just once. This clonotype was sampled from a young man with COVID-19, enrolled during active disease. The chain uses TRBV4-2 and TRBJ2-7, with a weak D call TRBD2 (7 bases). Sequenced sample: peripheral blood. The CDR3 sequence: CASSQVVGGGPSYEQYF. In DNA, the CDR3 is TGTGCCAGCAGCCAAGTGGTGGGCGGGGGCCCGTCCTACGAGCAGTACTTC.